This T cell receptor (beta chain) appears in the sequencing data of a study of T-cell memory formation after mild COVID-19. The study's findings and limits: Pre-infection memory held some responding clones, suggesting pre-existing cross-reactive T cells responded. Mainly in CM and EM were contracting CD4+ clones; CD8+ were in EMRA.

On this clonotype itself: Its antigen is still unknown.

CDR3 length: 16 residues. V lost 1 base, J lost 6 bases, and 17 bases lay in between. Looked up from germline, CDR1 is LGHDT and CDR2 is YNNKEL (reference sequence). Researchers used 5'RACE with constant-segment primers to make TCR alpha and TCR beta cDNA libraries that carry sample barcodes and UMIs. TCRdb reanalysed the 5' RACE reads using MiXCR and keeps one entry per CDR3 protein. The sample lists about 400,000 distinct CDR3 sequences, under 15% occurring once. Sequences were obtained from PBMCs or a T cell subset sorted from them (not recorded which). This sequence joins TRBV3-1 and TRBJ2-3, with a possible D match to TRBD2 (6 bases). This receptor was identified in a man aged 18 to 29 who had mild COVID-19 (a few samples of this study predate the infection). Cell type and time point are not known. The CDR3 spells CASSQVGGGVADTQYF. The CDR3 DNA follows: TGTGCCAGCAGCCAAGTTGGTGGAGGGGTTGCGGATACGCAGTATTTT.